The following is a T cell receptor beta chain sequence with its context. These data belong to a study of T-cell reconstitution after alpha-beta-depleted transplantation in children. Unique molecular identifiers were incorporated during preparation of the TCRbeta library. Each CDR3 protein gets one entry after TCRdb re-called the PCR reads with MiXCR. The sample lists approximately 430,000 distinct CDR3 sequences; 15% to 20% were seen once. CDR1 and CDR2 (germline): SGHRS, YFSETQ. The CDR3 totals 13 residues. The J segment lost 3 bases and the V segment lost 4 bases, leaving 4 bases of the junction unmatched.

The origin of this receptor is a boy under three years old who had a stem cell transplant for Wiskott-Aldrich syndrome, so the T cells may come from the graft donor. Sequences were derived from PBMCs, mostly from graft donor cells, sampled 360 days after TCRalphabeta/CD19-depleted stem cell transplant. The chain employs TRBV5-1 and TRBJ2-7; 7 positions match TRBD1. The DNA of the CDR3 is TGCGCCAGCAGCCACGGACAGGACTACGAGCAGTACTTC. It is translated as CASSHGQDYEQYF.